This TCR beta chain was captured in a study of glioma-infiltrating T cells. General study results and limits: Gliomas, especially low-grade, showed above-expected tissue-blood divergence; non-neoplastic patients showed below. Tissue and blood shared very few CDR3 sequences.

This clonotype was counted ten times or more. Its antigen is currently unknown. The trim removed 1 base at V and 4 bases at J, leaving 7 bases unmatched. The CDR3 sequence is 17 residues long. Germline V gives CDR1 SGHDN, CDR2 FVKESK. Amplification of TCR alpha and beta CDR3 regions from RNA used iRepertoire nested multiplex PCR. Tissue mRNA or PBMC total RNA, about 95-450 ng, went into one-step reverse transcription and amplification. TCRdb reprocessed the multiplex PCR reads via MiXCR and lists one record per CDR3 protein. This table holds 44,000 or so distinct CDR3 sequences, about a fifth found once.

The sequence came from a human donor with low-grade glioma or glioblastoma, undergoing nonglioma brain surgery, or in good health (not recorded which). The chain couples TRBV14 to TRBJ2-5, with 12 bases lining up with TRBD2. Input material: glioma tissue, nonneoplastic brain tissue, or PBMCs (not recorded which). The CDR3 DNA follows: TGTGCCAGCAGCCAAGTATTACTAGCGGGAGGAAGAGAGACCCAGTACTTC. This gives the protein CASSQVLLAGGRETQYF.